This note documents a single T cell receptor (beta chain) sequence. Data came from immunoSEQ multiplex PCR; TCRdb stores just in-frame clones and leaves some out. Of under 45,000 clones detected, roughly 80% appear once; the ten largest clones hold 4% to 4.5%. The data derive from a study of OX40 agonist ivuxolimab in advanced cancers. Specimen: CD4+ or CD8+ T cells sorted from blood, collected in a trial of the OX40 agonist ivuxolimab. The TCR originated in an adult with an advanced solid tumor such as melanoma, head and neck, liver or kidney cancer.

In DNA form, the CDR3 reads TGTGCCACCAGACCGGGGGCGAGCACTGAAGCTTTCTTT. Its translation is CATRPGASTEAFF. The J gene is TRBJ1-1, the V gene TRBV27; weak D call: TRBD1 (6 bases). The germline CDR1 and CDR2 sequences are MNHEY and SMNVEV (reference sequence). The CDR3 has 13 residues. V gave up 10 bases and J gave up 4 bases, with 16 bases separating them.